Presented here are 24 T cell receptor beta chains from one specimen sequenced in a study of siplizumab effects on memory and regulatory T cells. Clones were sequenced by immunoSEQ multiplex PCR, and TCRdb holds only the in-frame ones, with some missing. The profile shows about 100,000 clones, around 94% of them singletons. The sample consisted of non-Treg CD4+ T cells sorted from blood. The source of these receptors is a human donor in good health.

The chain links TRBV19 to TRBJ1-1, with D uncertain. Germline V gene data show CDR1 as LNHDA and CDR2 as SQIVND (reference sequence). V lost 7 bases to trimming and J lost 14 bases, with 8 bases between them. This CDR3 comprises 8 residues. For the CDR3, the DNA is TGTGCCAGTATTGTCAGGTTCTTT. It is translated as CASIVRFF.

The V gene is TRBV7-8, the J gene TRBJ2-1; 7 bases are a match to TRBD1. The CDR3 covers 16 residues. Trimming removed 4 bases from V and 8 bases from J; junction bases left unmatched: 14. Germline V gene lookup returns CDR1 SGHVS and CDR2 FQNEAQ. The CDR3 DNA is TGTGCCAGCAGCTCAACCTATCAGCACACAGGGGATGAGCAGTTCTTC. Protein: CASSSTYQHTGDEQFF.

The rearrangement links TRBV5-5 to TRBJ1-4; 10 nucleotides agree with TRBD1. The V segment lost 4 bases and the J segment 0 bases; nucleotides outside the gene matches: 6. Germline V gene sequence: CDR1 SGHKS, CDR2 YYEKEE (reference sequence). There are 17 residues in the CDR3. The CDR3, as DNA: TGTGCCAGCAGCCCGGGACAGGGGAGGACAACTAATGAAAAACTGTTTTTT. Protein sequence: CASSPGQGRTTNEKLFF.

This sequence joins TRBV7-9 and TRBJ1-2; D possibly corresponds to TRBD1 (5 bases). Germline CDR1 and CDR2: SEHNR and FQNEAQ (reference sequence). V lost 1 base and J 8 bases, leaving 14 bases between the germline ends. CDR3 size: 14 residues. CDR3 sequence (DNA): TGTGCCAGCAGCTTAGTATCCCAGGGAAACGGCTACACCTTC. Amino acids: CASSLVSQGNGYTF.

This sequence joins TRBV29-1 and TRBJ1-2; D is possibly TRBD1 (5 bases). Germline CDR1 is SQVTM and CDR2 is ANQGSEA. Between the trimmed V and J ends, which lost 0 bases and 6 bases, there was a span of 14 bases. The CDR3 covers 14 residues. The CDR3 loop reads CSVEEVAGINGYTF. The CDR3 DNA follows: TGCAGCGTTGAAGAAGTGGCAGGGATTAATGGCTACACCTTC.

The chain links TRBV7-7 to TRBJ2-5; TRBD1 agrees at 8 bases. J gave up 1 base and V 4 bases, and 5 bases lay outside the gene matches. The CDR3 is made up of 15 amino acids. CDR1 is SSHAT, CDR2 FNYEAQ, per germline (reference sequence). CDR3 in amino acids: CASSSSGQGQETQYF. As DNA, the CDR3 is TGTGCCAGCAGCTCCTCAGGACAGGGCCAAGAGACCCAGTACTTC. Based on the CDR3 plus reference TRBV7-7 and TRBJ2-5, the full variable domain is GAGVSQSPRYKVTKRGQDVTLRCDPISSHATLYWYQQALGQGPEFLTYFNYEAQPDKSGLPSDRFSAERPEGSISTLTIQRTEQRDSAMYRCASSSSGQGQETQYFGPGTRLLVL.

The rearrangement joins TRBV21-1 to TRBJ2-7; the table calls TRBD1, which could not be checked here. TRBV21-1 is an annotated pseudogene. The CDR3 sequence is 16 residues long. The CDR3 coding sequence is TGTGCCAGCAGCACTCGGAGGGGACAGGGCAGTTACGAGCAGTACTTC. This codes for CASSTRRGQGSYEQYF.

A few counts support this clone. The CDR3, as DNA: TGTGCCAGCAGCTTAAACCACTATGGCTACACCTTC. Amino acid sequence: CASSLNHYGYTF. The J gene is TRBJ1-2, the V gene TRBV7-2; no clear D gene. The CDR3 extends over 12 amino acids. V was shortened by 2 bases and J by 3 bases, with 4 bases between the two germline ends. Germline CDR1 and CDR2: SGHTA and FQGNSA. Full variable domain (outside the CDR3, taken from reference TRBV7-2 and TRBJ1-2): GAGVSQSPSNKVTEKGKDVELRCDPISGHTALYWYRQSLGQGLEFLIYFQGNSAPDKSGLPSDRFSAERTGGSVSTLTIQRTQQEDSAVYLCASSLNHYGYTFGSGTRLTVV.

In this sample, this clone turned up once. This rearrangement joins TRBV7-3 to TRBJ1-3, with D possibly TRBD1 on 5 matching bases. Germline V CDR1 and CDR2: SGHTA, FQGTGA. This CDR3 region has 14 residues. The V end was cut by 3 bases, the J end by 4 bases, with 10 bases between. CDR3 region: CASSLRRDGNTIYF. The DNA for the CDR3 is TGTGCCAGCAGCTTGCGTAGGGACGGAAACACCATATATTTT.

V is TRBV30 and J is TRBJ2-2; D is ambiguous. V was trimmed by 0 bases and J by 7 bases, leaving 15 bases between them. Germline CDR1 is GTSNPN and CDR2 is SVGIG (reference sequence). The CDR3 has 15 residues. The CDR3 spells CAWSVIHRSGGELFF. In DNA, the CDR3 is TGTGCCTGGAGTGTAATTCATAGGTCCGGCGGGGAGCTGTTTTTT.

V usage is TRBV27 and J usage is TRBJ2-5, with 8 bases fitting TRBD2. Trimming took 7 bases from V and 5 from J; bases not matched to a gene: 15. The CDR3 runs to 16 residues. Germline V gene lookup returns CDR1 MNHEY and CDR2 SMNVEV (reference sequence). Here the CDR3 reads CASTIRTSGSGETQYF. CDR3 bases: TGTGCCAGCACCATTCGAACAAGCGGGAGTGGTGAGACCCAGTACTTC.

The V and J genes are TRBV7-2 and TRBJ2-7; D not certain. Per the germline V gene, CDR1 is SGHTA and CDR2 is FQGNSA. CDR3 size: 15 residues. Trimming cost V 1 base and J 3 bases, with 13 bases left between them. The DNA of the CDR3 is TGTGCCAGCAGCTTAGACGGCAAGGGTTACTACGAGCAGTACTTC. This translates into CASSLDGKGYYEQYF.

This chain joins TRBV9 and TRBJ2-3; 7 nucleotides line up with TRBD1. V lost 4 bases and J lost 5; bases outside the gene matches: 10. Germline V gives CDR1 SGDLS, CDR2 YYNGEE. The CDR3 totals 15 residues. CDR3 DNA: TGTGCCAGCAGCTCTAGTAGGGGGCAAAGAGATACGCAGTATTTT. Protein sequence: CASSSSRGQRDTQYF.

The rearrangement uses TRBV4-1 and TRBJ2-5; weak D call: TRBD2 (5 bases). The germline CDR1 and CDR2 sequences are MGHRA and YSYEKL. The CDR3 contains 16 residues. V was pared by 4 bases and J by 4 bases, with 19 bases between. The CDR3 DNA reads as TGCGCCAGCAGCCGATCTTTCCGGGGTTTGACAGAGACCCAGTACTTC. It translates to CASSRSFRGLTETQYF.

The chain has TRBV19 and TRBJ2-3; 9 positions agree with TRBD1. The CDR3 runs to 17 residues. CDR1 LNHDA and CDR2 SQIVND come from the germline V gene (reference sequence). The J segment lost 1 base and the V segment lost 3 bases, leaving 8 bases of the junction unmatched. The DNA of the CDR3 is TGTGCCAGTAGTATTAGTTTAGGACAGGGGCGCACAGATACGCAGTATTTT. Translation: CASSISLGQGRTDTQYF.

This clone has a single count. The chain links TRBV29-1 to TRBJ2-1; weak D call: TRBD2 (6 bases). This CDR3 contains 13 residues. Germline-derived CDR1 and CDR2 are SQVTM and ANQGSEA. Trimming left V 6 bases short and J 6 bases short, with 15 bases between. CDR3 nucleotides: TGCAGCGTAGAACCGCCACTAGCCAATGAGCAGTTCTTC. As protein: CSVEPPLANEQFF.

This chain uses TRBV2 with TRBJ1-2, with 7 bases fitting TRBD1. CDR1 is SNHLY, CDR2 FYNNEI, per germline. This CDR3 is 14 amino acids long. V lost 5 bases, J lost 2 bases, and 5 bases stayed unmatched. The CDR3, as DNA: TGTGCCAGCAGTTTGGACAGGAAAAACTATGGCTACACCTTC. Translation gives CASSLDRKNYGYTF.

The rearrangement uses TRBV30 and TRBJ2-2; TRBD2 agrees at 9 bases. This CDR3 contains 13 residues. J lost 7 bases, V lost 4 bases, and 4 bases had no gene match. Germline V CDR1 and CDR2: GTSNPN, SVGIG (reference sequence). The CDR3 here is CAWKREEVGELFF. Written as DNA, the CDR3 is TGTGCCTGGAAGCGGGAGGAGGTCGGGGAGCTGTTTTTT.

The V and J genes are TRBV5-8 and TRBJ2-5; TRBD1 matches 7 bases. V was pared by 0 bases and J by 5 bases, with 13 bases of the junction left unmatched. The CDR3 totals 17 residues. CDR1 is SGHTS and CDR2 is YDEGEE in the germline V gene. The CDR3 is CASSLGQSGGVGETQYF. The CDR3 DNA is TGTGCCAGCAGCTTGGGTCAATCAGGGGGAGTGGGGGAGACCCAGTACTTC.

The rearrangement joins TRBV2 to TRBJ2-5; D is unresolved. The CDR3 has 15 amino acids. Trimming stripped 1 base from V and 1 base from J, with 10 bases between. Germline V gene data show CDR1 as SNHLY and CDR2 as FYNNEI. CDR3 protein: CASSEGAIPQETQYF. CDR3 DNA: TGTGCCAGCAGTGAAGGGGCAATACCCCAAGAGACCCAGTACTTC.

This chain links TRBV27 with TRBJ2-1, with 8 nucleotides matching TRBD2. The CDR3 sequence is 15 residues long. The germline gives CDR1 MNHEY, CDR2 SMNVEV (reference sequence). The J segment lost 0 bases and the V segment lost 3 bases, leaving 1 base of the junction unmatched. The CDR3 coding sequence is TGTGCCAGCAGTTTCCGGGGGGGCTCCTACAATGAGCAGTTCTTC. This gives the protein CASSFRGGSYNEQFF.

The chain links TRBV6-1 to TRBJ2-1; no definite D call. The CDR3 loop spans 14 amino acids. CDR1 MNHNS and CDR2 SASEGT come from the germline V gene. Trimming cost V 5 bases and J 2 bases, with 10 bases left between them. The CDR3 is CASSPIKAYNEQFF. In DNA form, the CDR3 reads TGTGCCAGCAGTCCCATAAAGGCCTACAATGAGCAGTTCTTC.

The J gene is TRBJ1-1, the V gene TRBV25-1; D unclear. This CDR3 has 13 residues. V was pared by 6 bases and J by 3 bases, with 11 bases between. From germline, CDR1 is MGHDK and CDR2 SYGVNS. CDR3 loop: CASRDLEDTEAFF. Written as DNA, the CDR3 is TGTGCCAGCAGGGACCTTGAGGACACTGAAGCTTTCTTT.

The gene calls are TRBV27 and TRBJ1-5, with 7 positions matching TRBD1. V lost 6 bases, J lost 2 bases, and 7 bases stayed unmatched. CDR1 is MNHEY and CDR2 is SMNVEV in the germline V gene (reference sequence). This CDR3 is built from 15 residues. The CDR3 sequence is CASRLTGVGNQPQHF. CDR3 nucleotide sequence: TGTGCCAGCAGGCTAACAGGGGTAGGCAATCAGCCCCAGCATTTT.